What follows describes a single T cell receptor (beta chain). The sample originates from a study of identifying expanded T cells in peripheral blood. TCRdb's table, derived via immunoSEQ multiplex PCR, lists solely in-frame clones and lacks some. The data show 97,000 or so clones, about 87% seen once. The CDR3 is 13 amino acids. Trimming removed 5 bases at V and 8 bases at J, with 10 bases between. Germline values: CDR1 SGHDN, CDR2 FVKESK. The source material was blood. J is TRBJ1-6 and V is TRBV14; tentative D call: TRBD1 (6 bases). The clonotype comes from a person aged 18 to 75 in good health. The CDR3 region is CASSAGGHSPLHF. In nucleotides, the CDR3 is TGTGCCAGCAGCGCGGGGGGCCATTCACCCCTCCACTTT. Filled out from reference TRBV14 and TRBJ1-6, the complete variable domain reads EAGVTQFPSHSVIEKGQTVTLRCDPISGHDNLYWYRRVMGKEIKFLLHFVKESKQDESGMPNNRFLAERTGGTYSTLKVQPAELEDSGVYFCASSAGGHSPLHFGNGTRLTVT.